These 15 T cell receptor beta chains came from one sample sequenced in a study of blood T cells in healthy people across ages. Sample-barcoded 5' priming and a J-beta primer mix drove a second PCR of 7 to 11 cycles. One entry per CDR3 protein, called by TCRdb with MiXCR from the 5' RACE reads. The table has about 1.8 million distinct CDR3 sequences, around half seen once. Sequenced: blood. Every receptor here comes from a woman in her 40s in good health.

This chain connects TRBV27 to TRBJ2-3; D call uncertain. V lost 3 bases and J 1 base, leaving 2 bases between the germline ends. The V gene's germline CDR1 is MNHEY and CDR2 SMNVEV (reference sequence). This CDR3 region has 12 residues. The CDR3 region is CASSFCTDTQYF. The CDR3 nucleotides are TGTGCCAGCAGTTTCTGCACAGATACGCAGTATTTT.

The genes are TRBV10-3 and TRBJ2-5; D not certain. TRBJ2-7 matches the DNA end more closely, so the J call is doubtful. Germline V CDR1 and CDR2: ENHRY, SYGVKD. The CDR3 is 12 residues long. CDR3 region: CAIKEGGDEQYF. The CDR3 DNA follows: TGTGCCATCAAGGAAGGCGGAGACGAGCAGTACTTC.

The chain couples TRBV7-2 to TRBJ2-5; D possibly matches TRBD1 or TRBD2 (5 bases each). Germline V CDR1 and CDR2: SGHTA, FQGNSA. The CDR3 is made up of 14 amino acids. V shed 3 bases and J shed 3 bases, with 11 bases lying between them. CDR3 residues: CASSFPGRKETQYF. The CDR3 DNA reads as TGTGCCAGCAGCTTTCCGGGACGAAAAGAGACCCAGTACTTC.

This chain links TRBV7-2 with TRBJ2-5, with TRBD1 as a possible D gene (6 bases). V was cut by 5 bases and J by 6 bases, with 16 bases left in between. The CDR3 extends over 14 amino acids. The germline CDR1 and CDR2 sequences are SGHTA and FQGNSA. The CDR3 nucleotides read TGTGCCAGCAGCCCCAGAGGGACAACACAGACCCAGTACTTC. This sequence encodes CASSPRGTTQTQYF.

This chain uses TRBV21-1 with TRBJ1-6; TRBD1 is the table's D call, not checked against the DNA. TRBV21-1 is reported as a pseudogene. The CDR3 loop spans 16 amino acids. Here the CDR3 reads CASSIPRQAATTPLHF. The CDR3 DNA is TGTGCCAGCAGCATCCCCAGACAGGCGGCTACGACACCCCTCCACTTT.

CDR3: CSARDSPGRREETQYF. The DNA for the CDR3 is TGCAGTGCTAGAGATTCCCCCGGTAGGAGGGAAGAGACCCAGTACTTC. The rearrangement links TRBV20-1 to TRBJ2-5, with TRBD2 as a possible D gene (6 bases). The V end lost 0 bases, the J end lost 3 bases, and 17 bases lay between the germline ends. Germline V gene sequence: CDR1 DFQATT, CDR2 SNEGSKA (reference sequence). The CDR3 is 16 residues long.

This clonotype was detected a few times. J is TRBJ2-1 and V is TRBV6-5; the D gene is possibly TRBD1 (5 bases). The ends were cut back, 0 bases at V and 8 bases at J, with 8 bases in the middle. CDR3 size: 13 residues. The V gene's germline CDR1 is MNHEY and CDR2 SVGAGI. This CDR3 reads CASSYSRVHEQFF. Written as DNA, the CDR3 is TGTGCCAGCAGTTACTCCAGGGTCCATGAGCAGTTCTTC.

The chain couples TRBV7-2 to TRBJ2-3; a possible D gene is TRBD2 (6 bases). V gave up 4 bases and J gave up 4 bases, with 18 bases separating them. Germline-derived CDR1 and CDR2 are SGHTA and FQGNSA. This CDR3 region has 16 residues. CDR3 amino acids: CASSSQGAGISDTQYF. Written as DNA, the CDR3 is TGTGCCAGCAGCTCCCAGGGTGCGGGGATATCAGATACGCAGTATTTT.

This clonotype was counted only a few times. This chain connects TRBV5-1 to TRBJ2-5; D is possibly TRBD2 (7 bases). There are 15 residues in the CDR3. Looked up from germline, CDR1 is SGHRS and CDR2 is YFSETQ. Trimming took off 2 bases at V and 5 bases at J, with 16 bases between the two ends. This chain's CDR3 is CASSLGGGDVETQYF. CDR3 nucleotide sequence: TGCGCCAGCAGCTTAGGAGGGGGGGATGTGGAGACCCAGTACTTC.

This clonotype was detected only a few times. The chain combines TRBV13 with TRBJ2-3; 12 bases fit TRBD2. Germline V gene data show CDR1 as PRHDT and CDR2 as FYEKMQ (reference sequence). The CDR3 has 14 amino acids. Trimming removed 8 bases from V and 4 bases from J; junction bases left unmatched: 4. CDR3 sequence: CASRGTSGSDTQYF. In nucleotides, the CDR3 is TGTGCCAGCCGCGGGACTAGCGGGTCAGATACGCAGTATTTT.

The rearrangement links TRBV29-1 to TRBJ2-7, with 8 bases fitting TRBD2. Per germline, CDR1 SQVTM and CDR2 ANQGSEA. Trimming removed 1 base from V and 1 base from J; junction bases left unmatched: 9. The CDR3 runs to 16 residues. In DNA form, the CDR3 reads TGCAGCGTTGAAGGGGGGGGGAGCGGGGGATCCTACGAGCAGTACTTC. This translates into CSVEGGGSGGSYEQYF.

This sequence joins TRBV4-1 and TRBJ2-5, with TRBD2 as a possible D gene (5 bases). Germline V gene sequence: CDR1 MGHRA, CDR2 YSYEKL. The V end lost 1 base, the J end lost 5 bases, and 17 bases lay between the germline ends. The CDR3 covers 16 residues. The CDR3 DNA reads as TGCGCCAGCAGCCAAGGGCGGATTCCATGCGGGGAGACCCAGTACTTC. It is translated as CASSQGRIPCGETQYF.

The chain couples TRBV28 to TRBJ2-1; TRBD2 might be the D (7 bases). Germline V CDR1 and CDR2: MDHEN, SYDVKM. CDR3 length: 15 amino acids. Between the trimmed V and J ends, which lost 5 bases and 3 bases, there was a span of 14 bases. The CDR3 reads CASSPTGGLYNEQFF. The CDR3 nucleotides read TGTGCCAGCAGTCCTACGGGGGGCCTCTACAATGAGCAGTTCTTC.

Only a few counts were recorded for this clonotype. V and J are TRBV29-1 and TRBJ1-2; 11 bases are a match to TRBD1. Germline loops: CDR1 SQVTM, CDR2 ANQGSEA. Trimming at V came to 6 bases and at J to 6 bases, leaving 6 bases not matched to a gene. CDR3 size: 13 residues. In DNA, the CDR3 is TGCAGCGTGGCGGGACAGGGGGGCGATGGCTACACCTTC. This encodes CSVAGQGGDGYTF.

This clonotype was found a few times. The rearrangement joins TRBV12-3 or TRBV12-4 to TRBJ1-5; 7 bases match TRBD1. The CDR3 runs to 14 residues. V was clipped by 6 bases and J by 4 bases; unmatched bases: 6. Here the CDR3 DNA reads TGTGCCAGCAGCCAAAACAGGGGAAATCAGCCCCAGCATTTT. This sequence encodes CASSQNRGNQPQHF.